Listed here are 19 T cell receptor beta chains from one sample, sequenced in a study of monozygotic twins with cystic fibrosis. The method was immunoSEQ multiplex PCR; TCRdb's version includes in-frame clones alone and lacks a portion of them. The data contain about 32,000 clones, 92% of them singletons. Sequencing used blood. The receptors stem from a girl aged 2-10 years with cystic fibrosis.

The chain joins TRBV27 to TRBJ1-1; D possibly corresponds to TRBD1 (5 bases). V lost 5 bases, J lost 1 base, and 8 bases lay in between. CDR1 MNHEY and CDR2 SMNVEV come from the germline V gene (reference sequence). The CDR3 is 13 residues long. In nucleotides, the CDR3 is TGTGCCAGCAGTATGACAGAGAACACTGAAGCTTTCTTT. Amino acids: CASSMTENTEAFF.

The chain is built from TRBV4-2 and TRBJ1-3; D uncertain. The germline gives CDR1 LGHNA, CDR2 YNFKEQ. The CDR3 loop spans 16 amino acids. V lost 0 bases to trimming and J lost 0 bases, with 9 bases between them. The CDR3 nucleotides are TGTGCCAGCAGCCAAGATTGGATTAGCTCTGGAAACACCATATATTTT. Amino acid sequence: CASSQDWISSGNTIYF.

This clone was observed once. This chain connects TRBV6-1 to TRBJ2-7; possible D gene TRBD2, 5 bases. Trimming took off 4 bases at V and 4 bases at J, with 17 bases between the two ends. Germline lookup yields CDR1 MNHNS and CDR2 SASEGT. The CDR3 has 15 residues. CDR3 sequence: CASSADYYLSYEQYF. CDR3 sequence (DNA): TGTGCCAGCAGTGCTGACTATTACCTAAGTTACGAGCAGTACTTC.

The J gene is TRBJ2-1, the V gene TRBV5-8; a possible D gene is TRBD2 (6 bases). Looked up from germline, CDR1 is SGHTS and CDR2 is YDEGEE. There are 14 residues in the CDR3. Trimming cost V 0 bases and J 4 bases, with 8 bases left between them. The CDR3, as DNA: TGTGCCAGCAGCTTGGGCGGGGAGTACAATGAGCAGTTCTTC. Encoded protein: CASSLGGEYNEQFF. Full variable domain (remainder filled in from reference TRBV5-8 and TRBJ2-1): EAGVTQSPTHLIKTRGQQATLRCSPISGHTSVYWYQQALGLGLQFLLWYDEGEERNRGNFPPRFSGRQFPNYSSELNVNALELEDSALYLCASSLGGEYNEQFFGPGTRLTVL.

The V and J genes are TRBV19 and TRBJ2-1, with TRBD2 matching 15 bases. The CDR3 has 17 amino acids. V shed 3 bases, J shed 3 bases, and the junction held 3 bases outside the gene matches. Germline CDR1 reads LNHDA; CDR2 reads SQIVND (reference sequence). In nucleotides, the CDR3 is TGTGCCAGTAGTATGGGACTAGCGGGAGGAGGCTACAATGAGCAGTTCTTC. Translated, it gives CASSMGLAGGGYNEQFF.

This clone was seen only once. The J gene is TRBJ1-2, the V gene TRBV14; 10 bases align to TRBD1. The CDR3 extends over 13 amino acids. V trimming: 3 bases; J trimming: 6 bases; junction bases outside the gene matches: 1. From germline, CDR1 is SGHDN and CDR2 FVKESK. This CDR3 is CASSQTGGDGYTF. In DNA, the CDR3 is TGTGCCAGCAGCCAGACAGGGGGCGATGGCTACACCTTC.

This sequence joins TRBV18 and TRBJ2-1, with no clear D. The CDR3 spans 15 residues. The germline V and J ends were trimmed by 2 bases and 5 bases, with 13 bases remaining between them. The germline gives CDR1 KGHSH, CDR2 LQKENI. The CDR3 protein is CASSPWPSDNNEQFF. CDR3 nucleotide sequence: TGTGCCAGCTCACCATGGCCCTCCGACAACAATGAGCAGTTCTTC.

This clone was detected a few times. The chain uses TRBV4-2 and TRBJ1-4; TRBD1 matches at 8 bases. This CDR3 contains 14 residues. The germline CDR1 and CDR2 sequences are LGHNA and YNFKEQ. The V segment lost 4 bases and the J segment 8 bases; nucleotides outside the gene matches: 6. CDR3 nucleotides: TGTGCCAGCAGCCCCAGGGGGCGCGAGGAAAAACTGTTTTTT. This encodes CASSPRGREEKLFF.

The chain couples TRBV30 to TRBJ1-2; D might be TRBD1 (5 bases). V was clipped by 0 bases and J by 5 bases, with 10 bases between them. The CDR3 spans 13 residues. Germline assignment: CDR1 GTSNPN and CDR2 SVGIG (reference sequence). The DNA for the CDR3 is TGTGCCTGGAGTGTAGAGGGGAGATATGGCTACACCTTC. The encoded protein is CAWSVEGRYGYTF.

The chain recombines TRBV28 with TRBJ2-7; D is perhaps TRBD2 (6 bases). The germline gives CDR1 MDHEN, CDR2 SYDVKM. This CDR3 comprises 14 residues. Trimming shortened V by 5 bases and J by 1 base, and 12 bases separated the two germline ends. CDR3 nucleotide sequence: TGTGCCAGCAGTCCTAACAGCGGGTCCTACGAGCAGTACTTC. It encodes CASSPNSGSYEQYF.

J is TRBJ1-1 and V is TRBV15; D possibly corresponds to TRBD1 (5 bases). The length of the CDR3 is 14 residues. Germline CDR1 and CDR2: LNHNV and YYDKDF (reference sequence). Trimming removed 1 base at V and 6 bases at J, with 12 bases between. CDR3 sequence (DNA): TGTGCCACCAGCAGAGTAATCCAGGGCGCTGAAGCTTTCTTT. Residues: CATSRVIQGAEAFF. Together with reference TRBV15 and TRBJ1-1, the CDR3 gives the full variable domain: DAMVIQNPRYQVTQFGKPVTLSCSQTLNHNVMYWYQQKSSQAPKLLFHYYDKDFNNEADTPDNFQSRRPNTSFCFLDIRSPGLGDTAMYLCATSRVIQGAEAFFGQGTRLTVV.

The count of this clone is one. The CDR3 region has the DNA TGCGCCAGCAGCCATCGAGCTGAAGGGGAGACCCAGTACTTC. The encoded protein is CASSHRAEGETQYF. The rearrangement joins TRBV4-1 to TRBJ2-5, with D hard to call. Trimming removed 3 bases at V and 5 bases at J, with 13 bases between. The germline CDR1 and CDR2 sequences are MGHRA and YSYEKL. The CDR3 runs 14 residues.

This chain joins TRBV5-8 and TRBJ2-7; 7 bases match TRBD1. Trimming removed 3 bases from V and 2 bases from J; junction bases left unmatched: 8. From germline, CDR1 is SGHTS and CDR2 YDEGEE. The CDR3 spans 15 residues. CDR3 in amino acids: CASSSATGSPYEQYF. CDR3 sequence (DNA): TGTGCCAGCAGCTCCGCGACAGGGTCCCCCTACGAGCAGTACTTC.

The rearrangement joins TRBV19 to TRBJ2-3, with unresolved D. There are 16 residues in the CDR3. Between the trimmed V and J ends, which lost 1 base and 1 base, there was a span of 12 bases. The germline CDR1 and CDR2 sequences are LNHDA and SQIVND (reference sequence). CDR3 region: CASSIVPGWGTDTQYF. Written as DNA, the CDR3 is TGTGCCAGTAGTATAGTGCCAGGATGGGGCACAGATACGCAGTATTTT.

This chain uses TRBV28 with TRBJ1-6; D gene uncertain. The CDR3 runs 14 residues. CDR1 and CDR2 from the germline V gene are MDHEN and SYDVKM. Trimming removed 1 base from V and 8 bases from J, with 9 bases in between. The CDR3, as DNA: TGTGCCAGCAGTTTATTGTTGGAGGATTCACCCCTCCACTTT. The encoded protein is CASSLLLEDSPLHF.

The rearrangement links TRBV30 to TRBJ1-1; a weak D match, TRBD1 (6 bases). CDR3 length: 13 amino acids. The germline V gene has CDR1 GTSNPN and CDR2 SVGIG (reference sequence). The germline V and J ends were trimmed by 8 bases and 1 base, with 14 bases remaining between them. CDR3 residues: CAHSDRRNTEAFF. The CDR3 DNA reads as TGTGCCCATTCCGACAGGCGGAACACTGAAGCTTTCTTT.

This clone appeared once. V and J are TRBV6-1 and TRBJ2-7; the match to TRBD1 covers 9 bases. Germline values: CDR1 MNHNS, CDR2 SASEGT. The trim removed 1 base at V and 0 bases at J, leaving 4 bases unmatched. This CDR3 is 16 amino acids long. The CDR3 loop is CASSEVGTGSSYEQYF. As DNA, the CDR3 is TGTGCCAGCAGTGAAGTAGGGACAGGGAGCTCCTACGAGCAGTACTTC.

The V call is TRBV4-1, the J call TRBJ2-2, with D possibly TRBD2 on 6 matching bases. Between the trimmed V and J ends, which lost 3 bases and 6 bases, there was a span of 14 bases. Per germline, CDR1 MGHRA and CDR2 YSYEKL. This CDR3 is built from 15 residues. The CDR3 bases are TGCGCCAGCAGCCATGGCAGACTAGTTCCCGGGGAGCTGTTTTTT. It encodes CASSHGRLVPGELFF.

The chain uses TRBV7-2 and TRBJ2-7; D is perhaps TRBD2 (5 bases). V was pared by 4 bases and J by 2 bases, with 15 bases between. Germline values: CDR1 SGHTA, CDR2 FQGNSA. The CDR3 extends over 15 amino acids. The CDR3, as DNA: TGTGCCAGCAGCTCCAAAGCGGCCTACACCTACGAGCAGTACTTC. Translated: CASSSKAAYTYEQYF. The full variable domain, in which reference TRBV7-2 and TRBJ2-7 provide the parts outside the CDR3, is GAGVSQSPSNKVTEKGKDVELRCDPISGHTALYWYRQSLGQGLEFLIYFQGNSAPDKSGLPSDRFSAERTGGSVSTLTIQRTQQEDSAVYLCASSSKAAYTYEQYFGPGTRLTVT.